The present T cell receptor beta chain was sequenced within a study of blood T cell repertoires in COVID-19. In the study overall: PBMCs, B-cell-depleted T cells, or T cells provided the cDNA or gDNA that made up the material.

The table came from immunoSEQ multiplex PCR; TCRdb's copy has only in-frame clones and leaves some out. In the table there are about 230,000 clones, roughly 81% of which are singletons. Deletions cut 3 bases from V and 5 bases from J, with 16 bases between. Looked up from germline, CDR1 is DFQATT and CDR2 is SNEGSKA (reference sequence). This CDR3 is built from 15 residues. The source is a man aged 40-55 years with acute or convalescent COVID-19. V gene TRBV20-1 combines with J gene TRBJ2-2; tentatively, D is TRBD1 (6 bases). Sample: peripheral blood. This CDR3 reads CSASFRQVQTGELFF. The CDR3 region has the DNA TGCAGTGCTAGTTTCCGACAGGTCCAAACCGGGGAGCTGTTTTTT.